This TCR beta chain was captured by sequencing in a study of monozygotic twins with inflammatory bowel disease. TCRdb reanalyzed the 5' RACE reads, giving one entry per CDR3 protein sequence and no DNA. The sample yields 110,000 or so distinct CDR3 sequences, of which the top ten take up 9.5% to 15%. This CDR3 contains 14 residues. CDR1 SNHLY and CDR2 FYNNEI come from the germline V gene. General study results and limits: Twin pairs that were concordant did not differ from discordant pairs in repertoire similarity, possibly from limited power.

Notes on this clonotype: Its matching antigen is unknown.

This chain joins TRBV2 and TRBJ2-2; TCRdb outputs TRBD2, but without DNA this stays unchecked. The clonotype was recovered from a human donor with ulcerative colitis or Crohn's disease, or a healthy co-twin of an affected twin (not recorded which). The sample was blood. CDR3 region: CATGGGANTGELFF.